A single sample is the source of the 20 T cell receptor beta chains below, sequenced in a study of T cell changes during pregnancy in multiple sclerosis. Assay: immunoSEQ multiplex PCR; the TCRdb copy retains only in-frame clones and omits some. The table records tens of thousands of clones, around 92% of them present only once. The material sequenced was peripheral blood, taken in the first trimester of pregnancy. The receptor set was obtained from a female donor with multiple sclerosis, enrolled in a pregnancy study.

The rearrangement links TRBV6-6 to TRBJ1-1; D remains ambiguous. The V end was cut by 5 bases, the J end by 1 base, with 11 bases between. The germline V gene encodes CDR1 MNHNY and CDR2 SVGAGI (reference sequence). CDR3 length: 14 residues. The CDR3 region has the DNA TGTGCCAGCAGTAAATCCACCGGGAACACTGAAGCTTTCTTT. Its translation: CASSKSTGNTEAFF.

The chain combines TRBV28 with TRBJ2-4; no firm D call. This CDR3 has 14 amino acids. Trimming cost V 3 bases and J 1 base, with 7 bases left between them. Looked up from germline, CDR1 is MDHEN and CDR2 is SYDVKM. The CDR3: CASSFVQAKNIQYF. CDR3 coding DNA: TGTGCCAGCAGTTTTGTACAGGCCAAAAACATTCAGTACTTC. The full variable domain, rest sourced from reference TRBV28 and TRBJ2-4, is DVKVTQSSRYLVKRTGEKVFLECVQDMDHENMFWYRQDPGLGLRLIYFSYDVKMKEKGDIPEGYSVSREKKERFSLILESASTNQTSMYLCASSFVQAKNIQYFGAGTRLSVL.

The V and J genes are TRBV29-1 and TRBJ2-7; 9 positions agree with TRBD2. Germline V gene sequence: CDR1 SQVTM, CDR2 ANQGSEA. V was pared by 2 bases and J by 3 bases, with 14 bases of the junction left unmatched. The CDR3 is 17 amino acids. The CDR3 sequence is CSVEYRGSSGVYYEQYF. CDR3 in DNA: TGCAGCGTTGAATACCGAGGGTCTAGCGGGGTATACTACGAGCAGTACTTC.

The chain recombines TRBV12-5 with TRBJ2-1, with 9 bases identical to TRBD1. This CDR3 is 16 amino acids long. V shed 6 bases, J shed 6 bases, and the junction held 12 bases outside the gene matches. Germline V gene data show CDR1 as LGHNT and CDR2 as FRNRAP. The CDR3 here is CASGSRTGEGGNEQFF. CDR3 coding DNA: TGTGCTAGTGGAAGTCGGACAGGGGAAGGAGGCAATGAGCAGTTCTTC.

The V gene is TRBV11-1, the J gene TRBJ2-7, with D maybe TRBD2 (6 bases). The germline V and J ends were trimmed by 4 bases and 2 bases, with 6 bases remaining between them. CDR1 is SGHAT and CDR2 is FQDESV in the germline V gene (reference sequence). The CDR3 has 12 amino acids. CDR3 nucleotides: TGTGCCAGCAGCTGGGGGGCCTACGAGCAGTACTTC. As protein: CASSWGAYEQYF.

The chain combines TRBV11-2 with TRBJ2-4, with D possibly matching TRBD1 (6 bases). CDR1 and CDR2 (germline): SGHAT, FQNNGV. CDR3 length: 15 residues. V shed 5 bases and J shed 4 bases, with 15 bases lying between them. CDR3 region: CASSPSTGFKNIQYF. The CDR3 region has the DNA TGTGCCAGCAGCCCTTCCACAGGGTTTAAAAACATTCAGTACTTC.

This clone showed up just a few times. The chain has TRBV6-1 and TRBJ2-2, with TRBD2 matching 7 bases. V trimming: 2 bases; J trimming: 3 bases; junction bases outside the gene matches: 3. This CDR3 has 15 amino acids. Germline V gives CDR1 MNHNS, CDR2 SASEGT. CDR3 loop: CASSEWAGDTGELFF. CDR3 DNA: TGTGCCAGCAGTGAATGGGCGGGAGACACCGGGGAGCTGTTTTTT.

This chain connects TRBV5-8 to TRBJ1-5; unclear D gene. The CDR3 runs 13 residues. Germline loops: CDR1 SGHTS, CDR2 YDEGEE. Trimming removed 0 bases from V and 5 bases from J, with 6 bases in between. The CDR3 reads CASSLDLYQPQHF. CDR3 bases: TGTGCCAGCAGCTTGGACCTATATCAGCCCCAGCATTTT.

This chain joins TRBV7-6 and TRBJ2-7, with TRBD1 matching 11 bases. The J segment lost 4 bases and the V segment lost 5 bases, leaving 4 bases of the junction unmatched. The germline CDR1 and CDR2 sequences are SGHVS and FNYEAQ. This CDR3 is built from 14 residues. This chain's CDR3 is CASSPGTGGYEQYF. Here the CDR3 DNA reads TGTGCCAGCAGCCCCGGGACAGGGGGATACGAGCAGTACTTC. The whole variable domain, remainder taken from reference TRBV7-6 and TRBJ2-7, is GAGVSQSPRYKVTKRGQDVALRCDPISGHVSLYWYRQALGQGPEFLTYFNYEAQQDKSGLPNDRFSAERPEGSISTLTIQRTEQRDSAMYRCASSPGTGGYEQYFGPGTRLTVT.

The chain is built from TRBV7-2 and TRBJ1-1; D not resolved. The CDR3 has 14 residues. Trimming took 5 bases from V and 8 from J, leaving 18 bases between them. Germline values: CDR1 SGHTA, CDR2 FQGNSA. Here the CDR3 reads CASSLTKQNGEAFF. CDR3 DNA: TGTGCCAGCAGCCTCACTAAACAAAACGGAGAAGCTTTCTTT.

CDR3 in DNA: TGTGCCAGTAGTAACTCCCTGGGCGGGAGGGGACTTCAAGAGACCCAGTACTTC. The encoded protein is CASSNSLGGRGLQETQYF. The V call is TRBV19, the J call TRBJ2-5; 9 bases are shared with TRBD2. This CDR3 is built from 18 residues. Germline CDR1 reads LNHDA; CDR2 reads SQIVND (reference sequence). Unmatched junction bases numbered 14, after V lost 4 bases and J lost 2 bases.

The gene calls are TRBV28 and TRBJ2-4; the match to TRBD2 covers 15 bases. The CDR3 length is 18 residues. V lost 2 bases and J lost 8; bases outside the gene matches: 10. CDR1 is MDHEN, CDR2 SYDVKM, per germline. The CDR3 sequence: CASSLRTSGRAVGYIQYF. DNA of the CDR3: TGTGCCAGCAGTTTACGGACTAGCGGGAGGGCCGTGGGATACATTCAGTACTTC.

The chain employs TRBV15 and TRBJ2-1, with 7 bases lining up with TRBD1. V was clipped by 4 bases and J by 4 bases; unmatched bases: 10. The length of the CDR3 is 16 residues. Germline V gene lookup returns CDR1 LNHNV and CDR2 YYDKDF (reference sequence). This chain's CDR3 is CATSKRGRQKYNEQFF. CDR3 bases: TGTGCCACCAGCAAAAGGGGGCGGCAGAAGTACAATGAGCAGTTCTTC.

The J gene is TRBJ1-1, the V gene TRBV14; D is undetermined. V was pared by 0 bases and J by 4 bases, with 12 bases between. The germline V gene has CDR1 SGHDN and CDR2 FVKESK. The CDR3 has 15 amino acids. The CDR3 DNA is TGTGCCAGCAGCCAAGACTATCCGGGAGTCACTGAAGCTTTCTTT. It yields the protein CASSQDYPGVTEAFF.

This clone appeared a few times. The rearrangement links TRBV27 to TRBJ1-1; the match to TRBD1 covers 7 bases. J lost 4 bases, V lost 7 bases, and 9 bases had no gene match. The germline gives CDR1 MNHEY, CDR2 SMNVEV (reference sequence). This CDR3 region has 14 residues. In nucleotides, the CDR3 is TGTGCCAGCACCGAGCGGAGGGGGCTCACTGAAGCTTTCTTT. Encoded protein: CASTERRGLTEAFF.

The chain carries TRBV9 and TRBJ2-7; TRBD2 matches at 11 bases. Germline V gives CDR1 SGDLS, CDR2 YYNGEE. J was trimmed by 1 base and V by 4 bases; bases with no gene match: 7. This CDR3 region has 16 residues. The CDR3 sequence is CASSLGTSGSSYEQYF. CDR3 bases: TGTGCCAGCAGCCTCGGAACTAGCGGGAGTTCCTACGAGCAGTACTTC. Filled out from reference TRBV9 and TRBJ2-7, the complete variable domain reads DSGVTQTPKHLITATGQRVTLRCSPRSGDLSVYWYQQSLDQGLQFLIQYYNGEERAKGNILERFSAQQFPDLHSELNLSSLELGDSALYFCASSLGTSGSSYEQYFGPGTRLTVT.

In this sample, this clone turned up a few times. This chain joins TRBV7-2 and TRBJ1-2; D uncertain. This CDR3 is built from 13 residues. V lost 5 bases, J lost 5 bases, and 12 bases lay in between. Germline loops: CDR1 SGHTA, CDR2 FQGNSA. This CDR3 reads CASSLPRGYGYTF. CDR3 nucleotides: TGTGCCAGCAGCCTACCCCGGGGTTATGGCTACACCTTC.

The chain recombines TRBV9 with TRBJ2-1; 10 bases map to TRBD2. Germline loops: CDR1 SGDLS, CDR2 YYNGEE. This CDR3 has 16 residues. J lost 8 bases, V lost 0 bases, and 8 bases had no gene match. CDR3 amino acids: CASSVVSGRAGDEQFF. The CDR3 bases are TGTGCCAGCAGCGTAGTCAGCGGGAGGGCGGGGGATGAGCAGTTCTTC.

The rearrangement joins TRBV19 to TRBJ2-7, with TRBD1 matching 9 bases. The CDR3 runs to 18 residues. CDR1 LNHDA and CDR2 SQIVND come from the germline V gene (reference sequence). The trim removed 1 base at V and 1 base at J, leaving 11 bases unmatched. CDR3 bases: TGTGCCAGTAGTATAGGACAGGGGGGACTCGGTTCTTCCTACGAGCAGTACTTC. It yields the protein CASSIGQGGLGSSYEQYF. Together with reference TRBV19 and TRBJ2-7, the CDR3 gives the full variable domain: DGGITQSPKYLFRKEGQNVTLSCEQNLNHDAMYWYRQDPGQGLRLIYYSQIVNDFQKGDIAEGYSVSREKKESFPLTVTSAQKNPTAFYLCASSIGQGGLGSSYEQYFGPGTRLTVT.

The chain carries TRBV14 and TRBJ2-1; D is unclear. V lost 5 bases to trimming and J lost 6 bases, with 11 bases between them. CDR3 length: 13 amino acids. Germline V gene data show CDR1 as SGHDN and CDR2 as FVKESK. CDR3 nucleotides: TGTGCCAGCAGCACACAACCTTTCAATGAGCAGTTCTTC. Amino acids: CASSTQPFNEQFF.